The present T cell receptor beta chain was sequenced within a study of cytomegalovirus exposure and HLA in healthy donors. Study-wide points: Analysis was carried out at a later point, and it linked a missense DCLRE1C variant to TCR beta V- and J-gene trimming. The listing of 150 to 200 TCR beta chains classed them as cytomegalovirus-associated. Most of the TCR beta V segments (in an earlier analysis) were productive either about 90% or about 30% of the time.

Primers for the PCR totalled 60 Vbeta and 13 Jbeta. The assay was immunoSEQ multiplex PCR, and TCRdb's table has in-frame clones only and misses some. The sample carries around 170,000 clones, over 65% recorded once. Note on this clone: Its specificity is unknown.

Each donor's status was that of a healthy bone marrow donor. Sequencing input: PBMCs. This TCR was recovered from a woman between 50 and 59 years old in good health and CMV-seropositive.

CDR3 sequence: CASTSTRAGGPGGELFF. In DNA, the CDR3 is TGTGCCAGCACTTCCACCAGGGCGGGGGGGCCGGGCGGGGAGCTGTTTTTT. This chain links TRBV7-8 with TRBJ2-2, with 9 bases identical to TRBD2. J gave up 7 bases and V 7 bases, and 16 bases lay outside the gene matches. Germline V gene data show CDR1 as SGHVS and CDR2 as FQNEAQ. The CDR3 is 17 amino acids.